The 27 T cell receptor beta chains below were found in one sample sequenced in a study of vaccination and CD4 T cells after COVID-19. Sample treatment: roughly 10-day PBMC culture with coronavirus spike peptide pools or control peptides (ViraFEST assay). Antigens of these TCRs are unknown. Scientists ran DNA taken from cultured CD4+ T cells through the Oncomine TCR Beta short-read assay for sequencing. TCRdb itself ran the PCR reads through MiXCR, one entry per CDR3 protein. The sample lists 15,000 to 25,000 distinct CDR3 sequences, around two fifths occurring once. The sample consisted of cultured CD4+ T cells from blood. Every receptor here comes from a human donor with COVID-19.

The chain links TRBV6-1 to TRBJ2-2; no clear D. Per germline, CDR1 MNHNS and CDR2 SASEGT. V lost 1 base and J lost 0, with 6 bases in between. The CDR3 is 15 amino acids. The CDR3 reads CASSEGGTNTGELFF. The CDR3 coding sequence is TGTGCCAGCAGTGAAGGTGGGACGAACACCGGGGAGCTGTTTTTT.

In this sample, this clonotype turned up a few times. The V gene is TRBV6-5, the J gene TRBJ2-5; unclear D gene. The V and J ends lost 4 bases and 5 bases respectively, with 5 bases between them. The CDR3 totals 11 residues. Germline V gene lookup returns CDR1 MNHEY and CDR2 SVGAGI. The CDR3 nucleotides are TGTGCCAGCAGTTCTCCGGAGACCCAGTACTTC. Translated: CASSSPETQYF.

The rearrangement links TRBV6-1 to TRBJ1-2; possibly TRBD1 for D (6 bases). CDR1 and CDR2 (germline): MNHNS, SASEGT. V dropped 5 bases and J dropped 11 bases, with 18 bases sitting between them. This CDR3 has 13 residues. The CDR3 here is CASSTGTIIRYTF. DNA of the CDR3: TGTGCCAGCAGTACAGGGACTATTATTCGTTACACCTTC.

The chain recombines TRBV27 with TRBJ2-5; 7 nucleotides agree with TRBD2. CDR3 size: 14 residues. The J segment lost 5 bases and the V segment lost 6 bases, leaving 9 bases of the junction unmatched. Germline V CDR1 and CDR2: MNHEY, SMNVEV (reference sequence). The CDR3 nucleotides are TGTGCCAGCAGGAAGACTAGCCAAGGGGAGACCCAGTACTTC. It specifies CASRKTSQGETQYF.

V is TRBV4-3 and J is TRBJ2-5; TRBD1 agrees at 9 bases. Germline V gene sequence: CDR1 LGHNA, CDR2 YSLEER. The CDR3 spans 16 residues. V shed 4 bases and J 3 bases; nucleotides not matched to a gene: 9. DNA of the CDR3: TGCGCCAGCAGCCCGACAATCGGGACAGGGAAAGAGACCCAGTACTTC. Residues: CASSPTIGTGKETQYF.

A few counts support this clonotype. The rearrangement uses TRBV19 and TRBJ1-2; the D is unclear. V gave up 0 bases and J gave up 8 bases, with 19 bases separating them. The CDR3 extends over 16 amino acids. Germline CDR1 and CDR2: LNHDA and SQIVND (reference sequence). This CDR3 is CASSIDPNFIFGGYTF. DNA of the CDR3: TGTGCCAGTAGTATAGACCCAAATTTTATATTCGGCGGCTACACCTTC.

The genes are TRBV6-5 and TRBJ2-3; TRBD2 matches 10 bases. Looked up from germline, CDR1 is MNHEY and CDR2 is SVGAGI. CDR3 size: 15 residues. V lost 4 bases to trimming and J lost 1 base; unmatched junction nucleotides: 2. Written as DNA, the CDR3 is TGTGCCAGCAGTTTCCTAGCGGGGGGCACAGATACGCAGTATTTT. Protein: CASSFLAGGTDTQYF.

Here the CDR3 reads CSFEYGLGEKLFF. In DNA, the CDR3 is TGCAGCTTTGAATACGGATTAGGGGAAAAACTGTTTTTT. V usage is TRBV20-1 and J usage is TRBJ1-4; D remains ambiguous. The CDR3 has 13 residues. Germline V lookup: CDR1 DFQATT, CDR2 SNEGSKA (reference sequence).

The chain couples TRBV20-1 to TRBJ1-5; D is unresolved. This CDR3 has 14 amino acids. Looked up from germline, CDR1 is DFQATT and CDR2 is SNEGSKA (reference sequence). The ends were cut back, 0 bases at V and 2 bases at J, with 8 bases in the middle. The DNA for the CDR3 is TGCAGTGCTAGAGAGGGGAAGGGCAATCAGCCCCAGCATTTT. Translated: CSAREGKGNQPQHF.

The chain uses TRBV7-2 and TRBJ1-1; D ambiguous. This CDR3 contains 13 residues. Germline V CDR1 and CDR2: SGHTA, FQGNSA. Deletions cut 1 base from V and 3 bases from J, with 6 bases between. CDR3 sequence reads: CASSLERHTEAFF. The CDR3 nucleotides read TGTGCCAGCAGCTTAGAACGGCACACTGAAGCTTTCTTT.

This clonotype turned up a few times. The V and J genes are TRBV21-1 and TRBJ1-1. TRBV21-1 is marked as a pseudogene. CDR3 length equals 13 residues. The CDR3 spells CASSKVYGVGAFF. The CDR3 nucleotides read TGTGCCAGCAGCAAAGTATACGGGGTGGGTGCTTTCTTT.

This chain uses TRBV20-1 with TRBJ2-3; 8 bases line up with TRBD2. This CDR3 comprises 12 residues. With 5 bases clipped from V and 6 bases from J, the junction kept 4 bases outside the gene matches. Germline V gives CDR1 DFQATT, CDR2 SNEGSKA (reference sequence). The CDR3 loop is CSARPSGDTQYF. The CDR3 coding sequence is TGCAGTGCTCGACCTAGCGGGGATACGCAGTATTTT.

This clonotype was recorded a few times. The chain employs TRBV11-2 and TRBJ1-5; the match to TRBD1 covers 7 bases. Germline V gene sequence: CDR1 SGHAT, CDR2 FQNNGV. The V gene end was trimmed by 2 bases and the J gene end by 2 bases; junction bases not matched to a gene: 6. This CDR3 has 16 amino acids. CDR3 bases: TGTGCCAGCAGCTTAAGTCGCCAGGGGGGCAATCAGCCCCAGCATTTT. Protein: CASSLSRQGGNQPQHF. Together with reference TRBV11-2 and TRBJ1-5, the CDR3 gives the full variable domain: EAGVAQSPRYKIIEKRQSVAFWCNPISGHATLYWYQQILGQGPKLLIQFQNNGVVDDSQLPKDRFSAERLKGVDSTLKIQPAKLEDSAVYLCASSLSRQGGNQPQHFGDGTRLSIL.

The chain recombines TRBV7-2 with TRBJ1-1, with no clear D. Trimming took off 1 base at V and 10 bases at J, with 16 bases between the two ends. From germline, CDR1 is SGHTA and CDR2 FQGNSA. The CDR3 has 14 residues. CDR3 nucleotides: TGTGCCAGCAGCTTAGGGCGGCGTGGGTATGGAGCTTTCTTT. Amino acid sequence: CASSLGRRGYGAFF.

The sample holds one count of this clonotype. V is TRBV7-2 and J is TRBJ2-1, with 12 bases aligning to TRBD2. This CDR3 comprises 15 residues. The ends lost 1 base at V and 8 bases at J; junction bases unmatched: 3. Germline lookup yields CDR1 SGHTA and CDR2 FQGNSA. The CDR3 here is CASSLGLAGVDEQFF. CDR3 nucleotide sequence: TGTGCCAGCAGCTTAGGACTAGCGGGGGTGGATGAGCAGTTCTTC.

The chain joins TRBV10-1 to TRBJ2-1; 7 positions agree with TRBD2. This CDR3 contains 14 residues. Trimming at V came to 5 bases and at J to 5 bases, leaving 6 bases not matched to a gene. Looked up from germline, CDR1 is WNHNN and CDR2 is SYGVQD (reference sequence). This chain's CDR3 is CASSPLAGDNEQFF. The CDR3, as DNA: TGCGCCAGCAGTCCCCTGGCGGGGGACAATGAGCAGTTCTTC.

The chain uses TRBV18 and TRBJ1-3; 7 positions match TRBD1. Germline-derived CDR1 and CDR2 are KGHSH and LQKENI. V dropped 3 bases and J dropped 0; count of bases not matched to a gene: 8. The CDR3 has 17 amino acids. The CDR3 protein is CASSPLRQGGSGNTIYF. CDR3 DNA sequence: TGTGCCAGCTCACCCCTTCGACAGGGAGGCTCTGGAAACACCATATATTTT.

This clonotype was picked up one time. Sequence at one end of the junction differs from germline and may be a read error. The chain joins TRBV12-3 or TRBV12-4 to TRBJ1-6; D remains unclear. The CDR3 loop spans 15 amino acids. CDR3 loop: CASSLIFDGNSPPHF. CDR3 bases: TGTGCCAGCAGTTTAATTTTCGACGGCAATTCACCCCCCCACTTT.

In this sample, this clonotype turned up a few times. This rearrangement joins TRBV5-4 to TRBJ1-1; unclear D gene. Deletions cut 4 bases from V and 1 base from J, with 14 bases between. The germline gives CDR1 SGHNT, CDR2 YYREEE (reference sequence). The CDR3 totals 15 residues. The CDR3 protein is CASSTRRTGNTEAFF. The DNA for the CDR3 is TGTGCCAGCAGCACCCGAAGGACGGGGAACACTGAAGCTTTCTTT.

This chain joins TRBV10-3 and TRBJ1-2; maybe TRBD1 (6 bases). The CDR3 length is 12 residues. The V gene lost 7 bases and the J gene lost 7 bases, with 13 bases spanning the gap. CDR1 and CDR2 (germline): ENHRY, SYGVKD. The CDR3 region has the DNA TGTGCCATCACAGCGACAGGTTCTGGCTACACCTTC. Its translation: CAITATGSGYTF.

The rearrangement links TRBV14 to TRBJ1-2; D is uncertain. The CDR3 has 13 amino acids. Germline assignment: CDR1 SGHDN and CDR2 FVKESK. The V gene lost 3 bases and the J gene lost 7 bases, with 12 bases spanning the gap. CDR3 sequence reads: CASSHNPRGGYTF. CDR3 DNA: TGTGCCAGCAGCCATAACCCCCGGGGTGGCTACACCTTC.

The chain has TRBV7-9 and TRBJ1-5, with 9 bases aligning to TRBD1. The germline V gene encodes CDR1 SEHNR and CDR2 FQNEAQ (reference sequence). V shed 5 bases and J 5 bases; nucleotides not matched to a gene: 4. There are 14 residues in the CDR3. CDR3 region: CASSKDRGDQPQHF. The CDR3 nucleotides are TGTGCCAGCAGCAAGGACAGGGGAGATCAGCCCCAGCATTTT.

The rearrangement joins TRBV20-1 to TRBJ1-1; no clear D. The CDR3 loop spans 11 amino acids. Germline loops: CDR1 DFQATT, CDR2 SNEGSKA (reference sequence). V was shortened by 0 bases and J by 5 bases, with 4 bases between the two germline ends. The CDR3 sequence: CSARDGTEAFF. CDR3 coding DNA: TGCAGTGCTAGAGACGGGACTGAAGCTTTCTTT.

This clonotype was recorded a few times. This chain uses TRBV11-2 with TRBJ1-1, with D possibly matching TRBD1 (6 bases). The CDR3 is 14 amino acids. The germline CDR1 and CDR2 sequences are SGHAT and FQNNGV. The V and J ends lost 3 bases and 5 bases respectively, with 13 bases between them. The CDR3 nucleotides are TGTGCCAGCAGCTTTACCGAGGGGGGAACTGAAGCTTTCTTT. Encoded protein: CASSFTEGGTEAFF.

The table lists this clonotype with a few counts. The chain combines TRBV10-3 with TRBJ2-5, with 10 bases that match TRBD2. The CDR3 totals 15 residues. V gave up 6 bases and J gave up 5 bases; unmatched junction bases: 9. Germline V gives CDR1 ENHRY, CDR2 SYGVKD. CDR3 bases: TGTGCCATCAGCCTACTAGCGGGGAATGGCGAGACCCAGTACTTC. Translation: CAISLLAGNGETQYF.

Relative to its sample, this clonotype is medium-sized. The chain combines TRBV5-4 with TRBJ2-1; D unclear. The V gene lost 4 bases and the J gene lost 5 bases, with 13 bases spanning the gap. CDR3 length equals 14 residues. Germline lookup yields CDR1 SGHNT and CDR2 YYREEE (reference sequence). DNA of the CDR3: TGTGCCAGCAGCACCCCCCTCGGCAACAATGAGCAGTTCTTC. Amino acid sequence: CASSTPLGNNEQFF. The whole variable domain, filled in from reference TRBV5-4 and TRBJ2-1, reads ETGVTQSPTHLIKTRGQQVTLRCSSQSGHNTVSWYQQALGQGPQFIFQYYREEENGRGNFPPRFSGLQFPNYSSELNVNALELDDSALYLCASSTPLGNNEQFFGPGTRLTVL.

The chain carries TRBV12-3 or TRBV12-4 and TRBJ2-2; D is undetermined. V gave up 5 bases and J gave up 4 bases, with 11 bases separating them. This CDR3 comprises 14 residues. The CDR3 DNA reads TGTGCCAGCAGTGCCGGTTGGGCCACCGGGGAGCTGTTTTTT. It specifies CASSAGWATGELFF.